This T cell receptor (beta chain) stems from a study of vaccination effects on CD4 cells after COVID-19. Trimming pared 5 bases from V and 0 bases from J, leaving 13 bases between. The CDR3 has 16 amino acids. The germline V gene has CDR1 LNHDA and CDR2 SQIVND (reference sequence). Antigen-specific CD4+ T cells were expanded (with viral peptide pools) by the ViraFEST assay ahead of sequencing. With more than 9 days of culture completed, CD4+ T cells were isolated. BNT162b2 vaccine or mRNA-1273 vaccine was given to participants in two doses. In culture with approximately 10 IU/ml IL-2 and around 10 ug/ml peptides, PBMC were grown at fewer than 2.5 million per well. TCRdb keeps only in-frame clones here, not all; method: immunoSEQ multiplex PCR. This table holds about 29,000 clones, about 74% found once. As to this clone: Its antigen is undetermined.

Notes on the study in general: Late post-vaccination, clones induced by infection and those induced by vaccine underwent marked clonal contraction.

The sample in question was CD4+ T cells from PBMCs cultured with HCoV-OC43 spike peptides, obtained after COVID-19 vaccination. Subset reported: HCoV-OC43 spike overlapping peptide pool stimulation. V and J are TRBV19 and TRBJ1-4; tentatively, D is TRBD1 (5 bases). The TCR was taken from a human donor who received a COVID-19 vaccine. The CDR3 nucleotides are TGTGCCAGTAGTCTCCGACAGACCGCAACTAATGAAAAACTGTTTTTT. Amino acids: CASSLRQTATNEKLFF. The whole variable domain, filled in from reference TRBV19 and TRBJ1-4, reads DGGITQSPKYLFRKEGQNVTLSCEQNLNHDAMYWYRQDPGQGLRLIYYSQIVNDFQKGDIAEGYSVSREKKESFPLTVTSAQKNPTAFYLCASSLRQTATNEKLFFGSGTQLSVL.